The rows below give T cell receptor beta chains drawn from one sample of a study of long-term antiretroviral therapy in people with HIV. The protocol was immunoSEQ multiplex PCR, while the TCRdb copy is restricted to in-frame clones and leaves out a portion. The sample has roughly 25,000 clones, more than 65% seen once; the top ten hold 4.5% to 5.5%. This specimen consisted of unsorted PBMCs, obtained 0.5 years after starting antiretroviral therapy. These TCRs come from a woman in her forties with HIV. CDR3s include the opening cysteine and the closing phenylalanine or tryptophan. A D gene is named only where the DNA matches it firmly. Part of the rows lack a size; the others show once, few, many or a class for expanded clones.

v_gene	abundance	d_gene	j_gene	CDR3nt	CDR3aa
TRBV30	.	.	TRBJ2-2	TGTGCCTGGGACCGAGATCGCGGGGAGCTGTTTTTT	CAWDRDRGELFF
TRBV27	.	.	TRBJ2-3	TGTGCCAGCGCCATGGACGGGTCAGATACGCAGTATTTT	CASAMDGSDTQYF
TRBV4-1	.	.	TRBJ2-6	TGCGCCAGCAGCCCTCCTTGGGCCAACGTCCTGACTTTC	CASSPPWANVLTF
TRBV19	.	.	TRBJ2-6	TGTGCCAGTAGAAAAGACGGATCTGGGGCCAACGTCCTGACTTTC	CASRKDGSGANVLTF
TRBV9	few	.	TRBJ1-6	TGTGCCAGCAGCGTAGAGGGGAGCCCTAACTATAATTCACCCCTCCACTTT	CASSVEGSPNYNSPLHF
TRBV4-1	few	TRBD2	TRBJ2-7	TGCGCCAGCAGCCAAGAAAGCGGGGGGAACACTTACGAGCAGTACTTC	CASSQESGGNTYEQYF
TRBV6-5	few	.	TRBJ1-5	TGTGCCAGCAGCTGGGGGAATAGCAATCAGCCCCAGCATTTT	CASSWGNSNQPQHF
TRBV28	.	TRBD1	TRBJ2-3	TGTGCCAGTGGACAGGGGGCTTTGTGGTATACGCAGTATTTT	CASGQGALWYTQYF
TRBV5-1	.	TRBD1	TRBJ1-2	TGCGCCAGCGGAGACGGGACAGGGACTAACTATGGCTACACCTTC	CASGDGTGTNYGYTF
TRBV9	.	TRBD2	TRBJ2-7	TGTGCCAGCAGCCCATTAGCGGGGGGGATATACGAGCAGTACTTC	CASSPLAGGIYEQYF
TRBV4-2	.	.	TRBJ2-1	TGTGCCAGCAGCCAGACAGGTTTCGGGTACAATGAGCAGTTCTTC	CASSQTGFGYNEQFF
TRBV7-9	.	.	TRBJ2-7	TGTGCCAGCAGCTTAGCGACCTACGAGCAGTACTTC	CASSLATYEQYF
TRBV14	.	TRBD1	TRBJ1-1	TGTGCCAGCAGTCCAGGGGGATCTGAAGCTTTCTTT	CASSPGGSEAFF
TRBV11-2	.	.	TRBJ1-1	TGTGCCAGCAGCTCTCTATCGGGCCTTCTACTTGAAGCTTTCTTT	CASSSLSGLLLEAFF
TRBV5-1	.	.	TRBJ1-6	TGCGCCAGCAGCTTTGAGAATTCACCCCTCCACTTT	CASSFENSPLHF
TRBV2	.	TRBD1	TRBJ1-1	TGTGCCAGCAGTGAAACCAGGGGGCCCACTGAAGCTTTCTTT	CASSETRGPTEAFF
TRBV5-6	.	TRBD1	TRBJ2-7	TGTGCCAGCAGCTTGGTTGGGACAGGGGGGCGCGAGCAGTACTTC	CASSLVGTGGREQYF
TRBV10-1	medium-sized	TRBD2	TRBJ2-2	TGCGCCAGCAGCCTGGGACTAGCGGGGGGGCGGTTCGACACCGGGGAGCTGTTTTTT	CASSLGLAGGRFDTGELFF
TRBV30	.	.	TRBJ1-6	TGTGCCTGGAGTGGAACTAATTCACCCCTCCACTTT	CAWSGTNSPLHF
TRBV5-6	.	.	TRBJ1-2	TGTGCCAGCAGCTTGGGGGAAGTGGGCTACACCTTC	CASSLGEVGYTF
TRBV28	.	.	TRBJ1-3	TGTGCCAGCAGTCCCCCCGGGGGTGGTCCTCCTGGAAACACCATATATTTT	CASSPPGGGPPGNTIYF
TRBV4-1	.	.	TRBJ1-1	TGCGCCAGCTCTCTGGGACACTCGAACACTGAAGCTTTCTTT	CASSLGHSNTEAFF
TRBV15	.	.	TRBJ2-5	TGTGCCACCAGCAGAGATAGGGGGGGCCAAGAGACCCAGTACTTC	CATSRDRGGQETQYF
TRBV6-6	.	TRBD2	TRBJ2-1	TGTGCCAGCAGTCGGGGGGGGCAGTCCTACAATGAGCAGTTCTTC	CASSRGGQSYNEQFF
TRBV5-1	.	.	TRBJ2-5	TGCGCCAGCAGCTCCGACGGGGCTAGCCGGACCCAGTACTTC	CASSSDGASRTQYF
TRBV13	.	.	TRBJ2-2	TGTGCCAGCAGCAGATGGGGGCCCACCGGGGAGCTGTTTTTT	CASSRWGPTGELFF
TRBV9	.	.	TRBJ2-1	TGTGCCAGCAGCCCAGTGGGGGCTAGCGGCTACAATGAGCAGTTCTTC	CASSPVGASGYNEQFF
TRBV7-3	.	TRBD1	TRBJ2-7	TGTGCCAGCAGCTTAGATGGACAGGGGTACGAGCAGTACTTC	CASSLDGQGYEQYF
TRBV6-1	.	.	TRBJ1-1	TGTGCCAGCAGTAGACCCCCGAACACTGAAGCTTTCTTT	CASSRPPNTEAFF
TRBV18	few	.	TRBJ1-6	TGTGCCAGCTCACCGGACAGCTCCTATAATTCACCCCTCCACTTT	CASSPDSSYNSPLHF
TRBV7-2	few	.	TRBJ1-6	TGTGCCAGCAGCGTCCAGGGTAGCCATAATTCACCCCTCCACTTT	CASSVQGSHNSPLHF
TRBV30	once	TRBD1	TRBJ1-3	TGTGCCTGGAGTGTCTACAGGGGCCCCTCTGGAAACACCATATATTTT	CAWSVYRGPSGNTIYF
TRBV5-1	once	TRBD2	TRBJ2-7	TGCGCCAGCAGCTCACTAGCGGGGCAAAGTGAGCAGTACTTC	CASSSLAGQSEQYF
TRBV11-2	.	TRBD2	TRBJ2-7	TGTGCCAGCAGCTCACAACGTACCCGGCGGGGGTACGAGCAGTACTTC	CASSSQRTRRGYEQYF
TRBV18	.	.	TRBJ2-5	TGTGCCAGCTCAGGGGCTCAAGAGACCCAGTACTTC	CASSGAQETQYF
TRBV5-1	.	.	TRBJ2-7	TGCGCCAGCAGCAAAAACTCCGGGACTTCCACCTACGAGCAGTACTTC	CASSKNSGTSTYEQYF
TRBV28	.	.	TRBJ1-6	TGTGCCAGCAGTCGCTATCGGGACGGCGAATCCCTCCACTTT	CASSRYRDGESLHF
TRBV7-9	.	.	TRBJ1-5	TGTGCCAGCAGCCTAGAGGGGTATAGCAATCAGCCCCAGCATTTT	CASSLEGYSNQPQHF
TRBV2	few	.	TRBJ1-5	TGTGCCAGCAGTCCGGGCCTCACGGCTCAGCCCCAGCATTTT	CASSPGLTAQPQHF
TRBV28	few	.	TRBJ1-1	TGTGCCAGCATGAAGGGGGGACAGAACACTGAAGCTTTCTTT	CASMKGGQNTEAFF
TRBV27	.	TRBD1	TRBJ1-4	TGTGCCACCGCCACTCGGGACAGGCCAAATGAAAAACTGTTTTTT	CATATRDRPNEKLFF
TRBV7-9	.	TRBD1	TRBJ2-1	TGTGCCAGCAGCCCCCAAGGGGACAGATACAATGAGCAGTTCTTC	CASSPQGDRYNEQFF
TRBV29-1	.	.	TRBJ2-6	TGCAGCGTTTCGACAGCATCTGGGGCCAACGTCCTGACTTTC	CSVSTASGANVLTF
TRBV2	few	.	TRBJ1-2	TGTGCCAGCAGTGAAGCGGCAGGGCGGAGCTATGGCTACACCTTC	CASSEAAGRSYGYTF
TRBV4-3	.	TRBD2	TRBJ2-1	TGCGCCAGCAGCCAAGAGGGAGCGGGGGGCGACTACAATGAGCAGTTCTTC	CASSQEGAGGDYNEQFF
TRBV19	few	.	TRBJ1-3	TGTGCCAGTAGTATAAGTTCTGGAAACACCATATATTTT	CASSISSGNTIYF
TRBV19	.	TRBD2	TRBJ2-1	TGTGCCAGTAGATATAGCGGGGGCCACAATGAGCAGTTCTTC	CASRYSGGHNEQFF
TRBV2	.	TRBD1	TRBJ1-5	TGTGCCAGCAGTGATCAGGGGGCGCGGGGTCAGCCCCAGCATTTT	CASSDQGARGQPQHF
TRBV2	.	TRBD1	TRBJ2-7	TGTGCCAGCAGTGACGGACAGGGGACATTCGCCTACGAGCAGTACTTC	CASSDGQGTFAYEQYF
TRBV29-1	.	.	TRBJ2-5	TGCAGCGTTGGTAGCCGGACCCTTGTCCAAGAGACCCAGTACTTC	CSVGSRTLVQETQYF
TRBV19	.	.	TRBJ1-1	TGTGCCAGTAGTATAGAGGGGGTGAACACTGAAGCTTTCTTT	CASSIEGVNTEAFF
TRBV27	.	.	TRBJ2-3	TGTGCCAGCAGTTCCAGGTTCCCGGGGGATACGCAGTATTTT	CASSSRFPGDTQYF
TRBV6-5	few	.	TRBJ1-2	TGTGCCAGCAGCCCTCGACCCGGTCCCTATGGCTACACCTTC	CASSPRPGPYGYTF